This T cell receptor (beta chain) is drawn from a study of blood T cells in healthy people across ages. Study as a whole: Researchers report that template switching captured about one barcoded beta molecule per two T cells.

Per germline, CDR1 SEHNR and CDR2 FQNEAQ (reference sequence). The CDR3 is 15 amino acids. PCR was performed a second time for about 6 to 12 cycles using a sample-barcoded 5' primer and a J-beta primer mix. One entry per CDR3 protein, called by TCRdb with MiXCR from the 5' RACE reads. The sample lists 1,500,000 or so distinct CDR3 sequences; roughly 43% were seen once. For this clonotype: One end of the junction is discordant with germline, which a read error may explain.

The specimen was blood. The V and J genes are TRBV7-9 and TRBJ1-6, with D maybe TRBD1 (5 bases). This TCR came from a woman aged 18-35 years in good health. CDR3: CAGSNPGRTNSPLHF. The CDR3 DNA reads TGTGCCGGCAGCAATCCGGGACGGACGAATTCACCCCTCCACTTT.